The text below deals with one TCR beta chain. Its specificity is not known. The data were produced by immunoSEQ multiplex PCR, yet TCRdb's version contains in-frame clones alone and is incomplete. The sample shows about 2.4 million clones, under 95% of them seen only once. Germline V lookup: CDR1 SGHTA, CDR2 FQGNSA. Deletions cut 5 bases from V and 4 bases from J, with 18 bases between. The CDR3 totals 16 residues. This entry is derived from a study of shared clonotypes between healthy human individuals. General study findings and limits: Clonotype sharing among donors was thought likely to change with sequencing depth.

The V gene is TRBV7-2, the J gene TRBJ2-1; D possibly uses TRBD1 or TRBD2 (5 bases each). The specimen sequenced was naive CD4+ T cells from PBMCs. The subset was: CD45RA+ positively selected. This clonotype was obtained from a man between 18 and 29 years old in good health. Some clones in this sample may be carry-over from other donors' samples. The CDR3 DNA reads as TGTGCCAGCAGCGTCTTCTCCGGGACCCAATACAATGAGCAGTTCTTC. Translating it yields CASSVFSGTQYNEQFF.